This is a list of T cell receptor beta chains from one sample in a study of blood T cell repertoires in COVID-19. The protocol was immunoSEQ multiplex PCR, while the TCRdb copy is restricted to in-frame clones and leaves out a portion. Among 65,000 to 85,000 clones listed, 85% to 90% were seen once. The specimen was peripheral blood. The receptor source for this set is a man aged 45-65 years with active COVID-19. Each CDR3 is given without its conserved first and last residue. D genes are given only for firm matches. Size values are once, few and many counts, or a class for expanded clones, and some rows have none.

clone_size	j_call	d_call	v_call	cdr3_aa
NA	TRBJ2-2	NA	TRBV10-1	ASRRDLNTGELF
NA	TRBJ1-1	NA	TRBV7-9	ASSVGGVTEAF
NA	TRBJ2-2	TRBD1	TRBV4-3	ASSRGTGRTGELF
NA	TRBJ1-2	TRBD1	TRBV6-1	ASSDVDRSYGYT
NA	TRBJ2-3	TRBD1	TRBV6-1	ASSERGQGSTDTQY
NA	TRBJ2-1	TRBD2	TRBV29-1	SETLAGGHNEQF
NA	TRBJ1-4	TRBD1	TRBV19	ASSAPPGQGFATNEKLF
NA	TRBJ2-5	NA	TRBV2	ASSERGGETQY
NA	TRBJ2-1	NA	TRBV6-5	ASSYYRYNEQF
few	TRBJ1-5	TRBD1	TRBV18	ASSWGQGKDQPQH
once	TRBJ2-7	TRBD1	TRBV18	ASSPPGQGWEQY
NA	TRBJ1-1	NA	TRBV2	ASGTGLMNTEAF
NA	TRBJ2-7	TRBD1	TRBV5-6	ASTGTGRYEQY
NA	TRBJ1-2	NA	TRBV6-1	ASSEALGADYGYT
NA	TRBJ1-4	TRBD1	TRBV19	ASRPGQTTNEKLF
NA	TRBJ2-1	TRBD1	TRBV13	ASSLGGQGNEQF
NA	TRBJ2-1	NA	TRBV6-2/TRBV6-3	ASSLLASVYNEQF
NA	TRBJ1-1	NA	TRBV4-3	ASSQDLSLEAF
NA	TRBJ2-1	TRBD2	TRBV5-6	ASSEVGGGPVNEQF
NA	TRBJ1-4	NA	TRBV15	ATSYEGVANEKLF
NA	TRBJ2-2	NA	TRBV9	ASSARTLPGGELF
NA	TRBJ1-1	NA	TRBV12-3/TRBV12-4	ASSFLREAF
NA	TRBJ1-2	TRBD1	TRBV4-1	ASSQWQGARSGYT
NA	TRBJ2-3	TRBD2	TRBV2	ASSRSGSTDTQY
NA	TRBJ2-5	TRBD2	TRBV29-1	SVGGTRQETQY
NA	TRBJ1-2	TRBD1	TRBV5-5	ASSFGQGASGYT